This T cell receptor beta chain was found in a study of cytomegalovirus exposure and HLA in healthy donors. PCR was performed using 60 Vbeta and 13 Jbeta primers. TCRdb's copy holds only in-frame clones and misses some; the assay was immunoSEQ multiplex PCR. The sample records around 55,000 clones, 60% to 80% being singletons. The TCR comes from a female donor in good health and CMV-seronegative. The sample taken for sequencing was PBMCs.

The CDR3 loop is CASSGGKGEKLFF. The CDR3 DNA sequence: TGTGCCAGCAGTGGGGGGAAGGGGGAAAAACTGTTTTTT. The chain employs TRBV28 and TRBJ1-4, with TRBD1 as a possible D gene (5 bases). The CDR3 covers 13 residues. CDR1 is MDHEN and CDR2 is SYDVKM in the germline V gene. V gave up 5 bases and J gave up 8 bases, with 12 bases separating them.